The table lists the clone carrying this T cell receptor (beta chain) with many counts. The antigen remains undetermined. Losses at the gene ends were 5 bases for V and 5 bases for J; bases not matched to a gene: 9. CDR1 PRHDT and CDR2 FYEKMQ come from the germline V gene (reference sequence). The CDR3 covers 16 residues. Study-wide points: Tumor memory CD4+ T cell TCR gene usage clustered with blood and lymph node memory CD4+ cells and lymph node naive CD4+ cells. Greatest tumor Treg TCR overlap was with tumor naive CD4+ cells.

Treg sorting used a CD4+CD25+CD127-/low gate. Semi-nested PCR with Nested Universal Primer A followed constant-region reverse priming of full-length variable regions. TCRdb reprocessed the 5' RACE reads via MiXCR and lists one record per CDR3 protein. The profile covers about 40,000 distinct CDR3 sequences, with under 25% appearing a single time and about 4% taken by the ten largest. This sequence originates from a female donor with breast cancer. Sequenced input: Tregs sorted from blood. The J gene is TRBJ2-1, the V gene TRBV13, with 10 nucleotides matching TRBD2. The DNA of the CDR3 is TGTGCCAGCAGCCCCCGACCTAGCGGGAGCAACAATGAGCAGTTCTTC. As protein: CASSPRPSGSNNEQFF.